This entry describes one T cell receptor (beta chain). This clone showed up just a few times. What this receptor recognizes is not known. Per-base qualities were not stored, and no clone one base away is much larger. These data originate in a study of shared clonotypes between healthy human individuals (dated by TCRdb to 2018 to 2020). For the study in its entirety: The cohort included a few men and two women between 18 and 49 years of age. Per donor, three plates each were used for CD4 naive and CD4 memory, two for CD8 naive, and one for CD8 memory. The study deeply sequenced blood TCR repertoires of five healthy adults to estimate repertoire size and the extent of clonotype sharing between individuals. To increase sequencing depth and limit assay-specific biases, different laboratories used diverse techniques to prepare libraries and sequence TCR repertoires. Per donor, leukapheresis produced somewhere between about 0.8 and 9 billion PBMCs.

Using the deep immunoSEQ assay, multiplex PCR amplified TCR CDR3 regions from genomic DNA. For each cell subset, the extracted genomic DNA was distributed evenly across all wells of several immunoSEQ 96-well plates, and each plate served as one replicate. For sorted subsets, 150 to 250 ng of genomic DNA, equivalent to some 33,000 T cell genomes, went into each replicate PCR. Purified libraries were quantified with a Qubit 3.0 fluorometer, sized on a Bioanalyzer 2100, and re-quantified with the KAPA Library Quantification kit. Each immunoSEQ 96-well plate was sequenced on its own single-read 150-cycle Illumina NextSeq 550 flow cell. In the original analysis: The immunoSEQ output contained only junctional sequences without quality scores, so filtering could not match that applied to full-length reads. To assign V/J genes and CDR3, sequences were annotated against IMGT germline references using PyIR, a Python wrapper for IgBLAST v1.9. Reads with weak V/J assignments (E-value above 1e-6), missing CDR3, stop codons, out-of-frame junctions, or ambiguous translated residues were removed. V3J clonotypes were defined by identical inferred V gene, J gene, and CDR3 amino acid sequence. To compute the percentage overlap between repertoires, the number of shared unique clonotypes was divided by the size of the smaller repertoire. RTK rarefaction, the Chao1 estimator, and Recon v2.1 estimates of unobserved clonotypes were used to assess repertoire richness. For all TCRbeta clonotypes obtained by the gDNA method from a few donors, generation probabilities were computed with OLGA. TCRdb stores this immuneACCESS table with in-frame sequences only. Part of the clones is absent; in the studies checked, under half of the shortfall reflects unresolved V genes, and no reason is known for the rest. V, J and clone size reflect that table, while D and trimming were determined from the DNA. The sample yields 2 million to 3 million clones; over 85% were counted once. About 0.38% of the sample rests with the top ten.

The donors were healthy, HIV-negative adults who had no recently reported acute infections or vaccinations. Only Caucasian adults living in Nashville, Tennessee, USA were represented among the donors. Magnetic negative selection was used to enrich CD4+ T cells, after which naive cells were positively selected on CD45RA and the negative fraction became the memory subset. Blood was obtained by leukapheresis, after which PBMCs were separated by Ficoll-Histopaque density gradient centrifugation and cryopreserved in liquid nitrogen vapor phase. Purity and quantity of every magnetically sorted T cell population were checked by analytical flow cytometry. Each sorted fraction had its genomic DNA isolated and then quantified by UV absorbance on a Nanodrop 2000c. The research as a whole found: Pairwise subsampling led to the expectation that sequencing depth would affect the degree of clonotype sharing among donors. The genetic and exposure-history diversity represented was limited by the small number of donors. Only blood was sampled, and tissue TCR repertoires likely differ from those in blood. Sharing across several donors was observed for around 5% of naive CD4, about 4% of naive CD8, about 2.5% of memory CD4, and roughly 0.43% of memory CD8 clonotypes. Compared with non-shared clonotypes, the clonotypes found in all four sorted-subset donors had higher generation probabilities. Even with the large sequencing depth, rarefaction of the sorted-subset datasets indicated that sequencing was incomplete. Naive subsets generally had larger estimated clonotype richness than memory subsets did.

The CDR3 goes from the cysteine to the phenylalanine over 12 residues. Only the CDR3 region is kept as DNA, spanning 36 bases read in frame from base 1. A distance of 7 bases separates the germline ends of V and J, which lose 5 bases and 3 bases respectively. Per the germline V gene, MDHEN is the CDR1 and SYDVKM is the CDR2. Material for sequencing was naive CD4+ T cells from PBMCs. The intended sense of this specimen's cell subset or site label: CD45RA+ positively selected. The chain is made from TRBV28 and TRBJ1-1; TRBD1 could be the D gene, as 5 bases match. The TCR sequence derives from a man younger than 30 in good health. Some clones in this sample may be carry-over from other donors' samples. The CDR3 sequence is CASSVQDTEAFF. The DNA is TGTGCCAGCAGTGTACAGGACACTGAAGCTTTCTTT.